This T cell receptor (beta chain) appears in the sequencing data of a study of early stage breast cancer tumors. As for the study in general: ER+/PR+/HER2- status applied to about 70% of the 16 invasive breast tumors. Average read coverage per sample was 7.5 to 10-fold.

Only in-frame clones appear in the TCRdb table, and some are missing; sequencing was by immunoSEQ multiplex PCR. Seen here are some 7,800 clones, approximately 80% observed once, and the top ten hold 8.5%. CDR3 length: 15 amino acids. CDR1 and CDR2 (germline): MNHNS, SASEGT. J lost 2 bases, V lost 1 base, and 2 bases had no gene match. The receptor comes from a person aged 55 to 75 with breast cancer. The chain has TRBV6-1 and TRBJ2-7; 10 nucleotides agree with TRBD1. Sequencing used normal breast tissue next to the tumor. The CDR3 nucleotides read TGTGCCAGCAGTGAAGTTGGGACAGGGGCCTACGAGCAGTACTTC. This codes for CASSEVGTGAYEQYF.